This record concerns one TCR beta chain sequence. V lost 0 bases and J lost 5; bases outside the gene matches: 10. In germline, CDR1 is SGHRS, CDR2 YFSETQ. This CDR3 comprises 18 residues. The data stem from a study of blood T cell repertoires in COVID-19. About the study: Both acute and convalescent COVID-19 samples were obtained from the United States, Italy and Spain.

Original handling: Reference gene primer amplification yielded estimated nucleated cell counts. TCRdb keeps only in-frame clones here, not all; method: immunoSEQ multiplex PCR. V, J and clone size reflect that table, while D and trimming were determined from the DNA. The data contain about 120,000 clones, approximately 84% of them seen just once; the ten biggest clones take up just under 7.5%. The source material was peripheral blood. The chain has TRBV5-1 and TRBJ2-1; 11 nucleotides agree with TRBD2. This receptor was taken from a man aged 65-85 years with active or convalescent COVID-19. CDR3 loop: CASSLGPNSGRANNEQFF. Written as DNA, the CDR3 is TGCGCCAGCAGCTTGGGGCCCAATAGCGGGAGGGCCAACAATGAGCAGTTCTTC.